This T cell receptor (beta chain) was found in a study of blood T cell repertoires in COVID-19. Overall study context: Sites across the United States, Italy and Spain contributed samples from acute and convalescent COVID-19. PBMCs, B-cell-depleted T cells, or T cells were the source of the cDNA or gDNA that made up the material.

Trimming at V came to 3 bases and at J to 0 bases, leaving 8 bases not matched to a gene. The germline gives CDR1 SGDLS, CDR2 YYNGEE. The CDR3 runs to 17 residues. In the original workflow: Amplification with reference gene primers provided the estimates of nucleated cell counts. Produced via immunoSEQ multiplex PCR; TCRdb's table is partial and in-frame only. That table furnishes V, J and clone size, whereas the DNA furnished D and trimming. The profile shows around 340,000 clones, around nine tenths of them singletons. This TCR came from a woman in her sixties with COVID-19, enrolled during active disease. Specimen: peripheral blood. V and J are TRBV9 and TRBJ2-2; 7 positions match TRBD2. The chain's CDR3 is CASSGQAGSTNTGELFF. The CDR3 coding sequence is TGTGCCAGCAGCGGGCAAGCGGGGTCTACGAACACCGGGGAGCTGTTTTTT.